This TCR beta chain comes out of a study of blood T cell repertoires in COVID-19. Study context: Collection of acute and convalescent COVID-19 samples took place in the United States, Italy and Spain. T cells, B-cell-depleted T cells, or PBMCs supplied cDNA or gDNA.

Germline V gene sequence: CDR1 MNHEY, CDR2 SVGEGT. The ends were cut back, 2 bases at V and 5 bases at J, with 10 bases in the middle. The CDR3 covers 14 residues. Measured with immunoSEQ multiplex PCR; TCRdb has only the in-frame clones, and not every one. Of about 110,000 clones in the sample, 85% to 90% were seen once. Only a few counts were recorded for this clone. The chain carries TRBV6-2 or TRBV6-3 and TRBJ1-5, with D perhaps TRBD1 (5 bases). This clonotype was obtained from a woman aged 80 or older with acute or convalescent COVID-19. The sequenced material came from peripheral blood. DNA for the CDR3: TGTGCCAGCAGTTACATGGGCAGGGATCAGCCCCAGCATTTT. Its translation is CASSYMGRDQPQHF.